A selection of T cell receptor beta chains follows, all from one sample in a study of shared clonotypes between healthy human individuals. The table came from immunoSEQ multiplex PCR; TCRdb's copy has only in-frame clones and leaves some out. This repertoire shows 2.5 million or so clones, around 94% found once; its top ten account for roughly 0.14%. Input material: naive CD4+ T cells sorted from blood. Receptor source: a man aged 18-30 years in good health. Each CDR3 is given with its conserved first and last residue. Fields, in order: D gene, V gene, CDR3 length, clone size, J gene, CDR3 protein, CDR3 DNA. D genes are given only for firm matches. For some rows the clone size is stated as once, few or many, or as a class when expanded; others skip it.

>.|TRBV23-1|14|.|TRBJ1-1
CASSQSLGNTEAFF
TGCGCCAGCAGTCAATCACTGGGGAACACTGAAGCTTTCTTT
>.|TRBV6-6|14|.|TRBJ1-4
CASSYRGTDEKLFF
TGTGCCAGCAGTTACAGGGGGACGGATGAAAAACTGTTTTTT
>.|TRBV29-1|17|.|TRBJ1-6
CSAPRDSGSSYNSPLHF
TGCAGCGCCCCGCGAGACAGCGGTAGCTCCTATAATTCACCCCTCCACTTT
>.|TRBV11-2|15|.|TRBJ2-7
CASSEGLLSSYEQYF
TGTGCCAGCAGCGAGGGACTTCTGAGCTCCTACGAGCAGTACTTC
>.|TRBV7-8|16|.|TRBJ1-1
CASSLAPGTLNTEAFF
TGTGCCAGCAGCTTAGCCCCCGGGACACTGAACACTGAAGCTTTCTTT
>.|TRBV5-1|14|.|TRBJ2-7
CASSLTHSHYEQYF
TGCGCCAGCAGCTTGACGCACAGTCACTACGAGCAGTACTTC
>.|TRBV10-3|13|.|TRBJ1-1
CAISEGGADQAFF
TGTGCCATCAGTGAAGGGGGGGCTGATCAGGCTTTCTTT
>TRBD1|TRBV27|15|.|TRBJ1-1
CASSGTGGGPRSAFF
TGTGCCAGCAGTGGAACAGGGGGCGGGCCCAGGTCAGCTTTCTTT
>.|TRBV30|12|.|TRBJ2-3
CAWSPGSDTQYF
TGTGCCTGGAGCCCCGGCTCAGATACGCAGTATTTT
>.|TRBV2|11|few|TRBJ1-4
CASAQVEKLFF
TGTGCCAGCGCCCAGGTTGAAAAACTGTTTTTT
>.|TRBV5-6|15|once|TRBJ1-1
CASSEDTGAGTEAFF
TGTGCCAGCAGCGAAGATACAGGTGCCGGCACTGAAGCTTTCTTT
>.|TRBV7-6|17|.|TRBJ2-3
CASSDQAGTLGTDTQYF
TGTGCCAGCAGCGATCAAGCCGGGACTCTTGGCACAGATACGCAGTATTTT
>TRBD2|TRBV4-3|19|.|TRBJ2-1
CASSQKGNRLAGKGGEQFF
TGCGCCAGCAGCCAAAAGGGGAATCGACTAGCGGGGAAGGGAGGTGAGCAGTTCTTC
>TRBD1|TRBV7-9|17|.|TRBJ1-3
CASSLKFSSGGGNTIYF
TGTGCCAGCAGCTTAAAATTCTCTTCAGGGGGCGGAAACACCATATATTTT
>TRBD1|TRBV9|16|.|TRBJ1-2
CASSLGQGVSDYGYTF
TGTGCCAGCAGCCTTGGACAGGGAGTTTCGGACTATGGCTACACCTTC
>.|TRBV7-2|12|.|TRBJ2-7
CASSPVWYEQYF
TGTGCCAGCAGCCCAGTATGGTACGAGCAGTACTTC
>TRBD1|TRBV5-4|15|.|TRBJ2-5
CASSSTGQDSETQYF
TGTGCCAGCAGCTCAACGGGACAGGATTCTGAGACCCAGTACTTC
>TRBD2|TRBV10-3|14|.|TRBJ2-7
CAISDGTSKYEQYF
TGTGCCATCAGTGACGGGACTAGCAAGTACGAGCAGTACTTC
>.|TRBV25-1|13|.|TRBJ1-1
CASSKTGRTEAFF
TGTGCCAGCAGTAAGACGGGTCGGACTGAAGCTTTCTTT
>.|TRBV2|12|.|TRBJ1-1
CASSDRGVGAFF
TGTGCCAGCAGTGATAGGGGGGTCGGAGCTTTCTTT
>.|TRBV2|14|.|TRBJ2-7
CASSGQQESYEQYF
TGTGCCAGCAGTGGACAACAGGAATCCTACGAGCAGTACTTC
>.|TRBV28|15|.|TRBJ1-2
CASSSSSGRNYGYTF
TGTGCCAGCAGTTCCTCCTCGGGGCGCAATTATGGCTACACCTTC
>TRBD2|TRBV4-1|15|.|TRBJ2-5
CASSLTSGYQETQYF
TGCGCCAGCAGCCTGACTAGCGGGTATCAAGAGACCCAGTACTTC
>TRBD1|TRBV10-3|14|.|TRBJ1-1
CAISDRAGDTEAFF
TGTGCCATCAGCGACAGGGCGGGGGACACTGAAGCTTTCTTT
>.|TRBV30|13|.|TRBJ1-4
CAWSEGGNEKLFF
TGTGCCTGGAGTGAGGGCGGTAATGAAAAACTGTTTTTT
>.|TRBV28|13|.|TRBJ1-2
CASRQGNKSGYTF
TGTGCCAGCAGACAGGGTAACAAGTCTGGCTACACCTTC
>TRBD1|TRBV6-1|16|.|TRBJ2-7
CASSDPGTGNPYEQYF
TGTGCCAGCAGTGACCCCGGGACAGGGAACCCCTACGAGCAGTACTTC
>.|TRBV10-2|14|.|TRBJ2-1
CASSEGSRATLEFF
TGCGCCAGCAGTGAAGGGTCTAGGGCTACCCTCGAGTTCTTC
>.|TRBV19|14|once|TRBJ1-5
CASNLGQLNQPQHF
TGTGCCAGTAACCTAGGACAGCTCAATCAGCCCCAGCATTTT
>TRBD2|TRBV27|17|.|TRBJ2-1
CASTPGGLAGRYNEQFF
TGTGCCAGCACCCCGGGGGGTTTAGCGGGGAGATACAATGAGCAGTTCTTC
>.|TRBV10-2|15|.|TRBJ2-2
CASSETRGNTGELFF
TGCGCCAGCAGTGAGACAAGGGGGAACACCGGGGAGCTGTTTTTT
>.|TRBV10-3|13|.|TRBJ1-1
CAISEDRRTEAFF
TGTGCCATCAGTGAGGACAGAAGGACTGAAGCTTTCTTT
>.|TRBV5-1|15|.|TRBJ2-3
CASSLEGGGPDTQYF
TGCGCCAGCAGCTTGGAAGGGGGGGGCCCAGATACGCAGTATTTT
>TRBD2|TRBV25-1|15|.|TRBJ2-1
CASSEGLAGYNEQFF
TGTGCCAGCAGTGAGGGACTAGCGGGGTACAATGAGCAGTTCTTC
>.|TRBV2|15|once|TRBJ2-1
CASSVTTTLYNEQFF
TGTGCCAGCAGTGTCACGACTACTCTCTACAATGAGCAGTTCTTC
>.|TRBV30|12|.|TRBJ2-5
CAWATSSETQYF
TGTGCCTGGGCCACTAGCAGCGAGACCCAGTACTTC
>TRBD1|TRBV30|15|.|TRBJ2-3
CAATDRGMSTDTQYF
TGTGCCGCAACTGACAGGGGTATGAGCACAGATACGCAGTATTTT
>.|TRBV19|12|.|TRBJ1-3
CASSQREKTIYF
TGTGCCAGTAGTCAAAGGGAAAAGACCATATATTTT
>.|TRBV4-3|15|.|TRBJ1-5
CASSQEGKGNQPQHF
TGCGCCAGCAGCCAAGAGGGAAAGGGGAATCAGCCCCAGCATTTT
>.|TRBV6-6|15|.|TRBJ1-2
CASSYSRDGIYGYTF
TGTGCCAGCAGTTACTCCAGGGATGGGATCTATGGCTACACCTTC
>.|TRBV19|13|once|TRBJ1-4
CASRALGGEKLFF
TGTGCCAGCCGGGCTCTCGGAGGGGAAAAACTGTTTTTT
>.|TRBV6-5|15|once|TRBJ2-7
CASRIMAVSAYEQYF
TGTGCCAGCAGGATCATGGCAGTAAGTGCCTACGAGCAGTACTTC
>TRBD1|TRBV5-1|15|.|TRBJ2-3
CASSSQQGSTDTQYF
TGCGCCAGCAGCTCCCAACAGGGGAGCACAGATACGCAGTATTTT
>TRBD2|TRBV5-1|16|.|TRBJ2-3
CASSYRLAGVTDTQYF
TGCGCCAGCAGCTATCGACTAGCGGGAGTGACAGATACGCAGTATTTT
>TRBD1|TRBV6-1|15|once|TRBJ2-1
CASRGETGAYNEQFF
TGTGCCAGCAGGGGGGAGACAGGGGCATACAATGAGCAGTTCTTC